Included here is one TCR beta chain sequence, with context. Its antigen is not identified. The same CDR3 is also encoded by other DNA sequences in this sample. This entry belongs to a study of cytomegalovirus exposure and HLA in healthy donors. Broader study findings: It was about 150 TCR beta chains that were listed as cytomegalovirus-associated. Both high specificity and high sensitivity reportedly marked the classifier's diagnosis of cytomegalovirus status.

The PCR contained 60 Vbeta and 13 Jbeta primers. Assay used: immunoSEQ multiplex PCR; TCRdb lists only in-frame clones, some missing. The repertoire includes 110,000 or so clones, 82% of them detected once, and roughly 2.6% sits in the top ten. CDR3 length: 14 amino acids. Germline V gene sequence: CDR1 LGHNA, CDR2 YSLEER. V lost 4 bases and J lost 0; bases outside the gene matches: 0. This sequence originates from a woman aged 18 to 35 in good health and CMV-seronegative. Input material: PBMCs. The rearrangement links TRBV4-3 to TRBJ2-1; 7 bases fit TRBD2. CDR3 region: CASSPSGSYNEQFF. The CDR3 nucleotides are TGCGCCAGCAGCCCTAGCGGCTCCTACAATGAGCAGTTCTTC.